What follows are 5 T cell receptor beta chains derived from one specimen sequenced in a study of graft-versus-host responses after intestinal transplantation. These TCRs are of unknown antigen specificity. Here immunoSEQ multiplex PCR was the method, and the copy in TCRdb shows in-frame clones only, minus some. The profile shows about 90,000 clones, approximately 92% of them singletons. The specimen comprised unstimulated CD4+ T cells sorted from spleen or lymph node cells, sampled before intestinal transplant. The receptors were sampled from a human donor who received an intestinal transplant.

This clone has only one observation. The J gene is TRBJ2-5, the V gene TRBV4-1; 7 nucleotides align to TRBD1. Per germline, CDR1 MGHRA and CDR2 YSYEKL. V dropped 4 bases and J dropped 2; count of bases not matched to a gene: 7. The CDR3 totals 15 residues. The CDR3, as DNA: TGCGCCAGCAGCCTGGTAGGGACAGTACAAGAGACCCAGTACTTC. As protein: CASSLVGTVQETQYF.

The V and J genes are TRBV11-1 and TRBJ2-7, with D possibly being TRBD2 (6 bases). Germline loops: CDR1 SGHAT, CDR2 FQDESV (reference sequence). V was trimmed by 1 base and J by 2 bases, leaving 12 bases between them. This CDR3 is built from 15 residues. For the CDR3, the DNA is TGTGCCAGCAGCTTAGTTCGGGACTCACCCTACGAGCAGTACTTC. As protein: CASSLVRDSPYEQYF.

The CDR3 spells CASSPAGGRIGEQYF. The DNA of the CDR3 is TGTGCCAGCAGCCCTGCTGGGGGGCGGATCGGCGAGCAGTACTTC. The genes are TRBV5-6 and TRBJ2-7; either TRBD1 or TRBD2 may supply D (6 bases each). V lost 4 bases to trimming and J lost 6 bases, with 20 bases between them. The CDR3 totals 15 residues. Germline CDR1 SGHDT, CDR2 YYEEEE.

This sequence joins TRBV5-1 and TRBJ2-7, with 11 nucleotides matching TRBD1. CDR3 size: 14 residues. CDR1 and CDR2 from the germline V gene are SGHRS and YFSETQ. With 3 bases clipped from V and 7 bases from J, the junction kept 6 bases outside the gene matches. The CDR3 is CASSSGQGAWEQYF. Here the CDR3 DNA reads TGCGCCAGCAGCTCCGGACAGGGGGCGTGGGAGCAGTACTTC. The full variable domain, with the rest looked up from reference TRBV5-1 and TRBJ2-7, is KAGVTQTPRYLIKTRGQQVTLSCSPISGHRSVSWYQQTPGQGLQFLFEYFSETQRNKGNFPGRFSGRQFSNSRSEMNVSTLELGDSALYLCASSSGQGAWEQYFGPGTRLTVT.

This clone came up once. An end of the junction differs from the germline gene, which may be a read error. The chain uses TRBV18 and TRBJ1-1; D unresolved. The germline CDR1 and CDR2 sequences are KGHSH and LQKENI. CDR3 size: 13 residues. CDR3 loop: CANSPTRNTEAFF. The CDR3 DNA reads as TGTGCCAACTCACCCACACGGAACACTGAAGCTTTCTTT.